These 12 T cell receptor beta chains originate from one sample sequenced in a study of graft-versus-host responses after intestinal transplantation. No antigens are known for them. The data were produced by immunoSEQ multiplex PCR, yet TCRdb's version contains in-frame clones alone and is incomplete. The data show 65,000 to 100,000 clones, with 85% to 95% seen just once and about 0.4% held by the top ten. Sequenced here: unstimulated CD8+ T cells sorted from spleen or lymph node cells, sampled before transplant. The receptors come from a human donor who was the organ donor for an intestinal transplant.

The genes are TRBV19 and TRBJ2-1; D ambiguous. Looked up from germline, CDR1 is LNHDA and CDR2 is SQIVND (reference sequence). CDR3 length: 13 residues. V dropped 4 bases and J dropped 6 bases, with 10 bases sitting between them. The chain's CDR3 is CASSTHLLNEQFF. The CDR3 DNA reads TGTGCCAGTAGTACCCACTTACTCAATGAGCAGTTCTTC.

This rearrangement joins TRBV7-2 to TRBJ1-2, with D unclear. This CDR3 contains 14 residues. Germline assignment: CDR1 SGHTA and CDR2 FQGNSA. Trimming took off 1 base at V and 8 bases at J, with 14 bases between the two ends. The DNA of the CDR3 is TGTGCCAGCAGCTTAGATGTCGCAGGATGGGGCTACACCTTC. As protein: CASSLDVAGWGYTF.

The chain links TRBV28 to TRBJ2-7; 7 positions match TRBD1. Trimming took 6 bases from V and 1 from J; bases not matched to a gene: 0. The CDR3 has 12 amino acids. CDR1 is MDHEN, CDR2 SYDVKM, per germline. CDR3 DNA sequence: TGTGCCAGCAGGGGACAGTCCTACGAGCAGTACTTC. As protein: CASRGQSYEQYF.

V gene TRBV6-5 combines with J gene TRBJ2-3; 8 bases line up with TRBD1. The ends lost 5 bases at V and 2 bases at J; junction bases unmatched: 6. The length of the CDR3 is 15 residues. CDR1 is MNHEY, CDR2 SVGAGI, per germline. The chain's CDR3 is CASSATGDDTDTQYF. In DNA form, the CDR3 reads TGTGCCAGCAGTGCGACAGGGGACGACACAGATACGCAGTATTTT.

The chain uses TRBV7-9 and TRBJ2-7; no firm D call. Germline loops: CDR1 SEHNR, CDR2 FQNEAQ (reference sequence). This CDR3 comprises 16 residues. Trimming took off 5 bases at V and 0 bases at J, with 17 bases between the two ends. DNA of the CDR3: TGTGCCAGCAGCGCTGCGGATAGCACTTTCTCCTACGAGCAGTACTTC. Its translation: CASSAADSTFSYEQYF.

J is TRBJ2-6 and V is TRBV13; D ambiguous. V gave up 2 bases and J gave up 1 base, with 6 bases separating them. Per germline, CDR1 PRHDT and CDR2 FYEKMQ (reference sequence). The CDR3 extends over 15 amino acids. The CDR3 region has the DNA TGTGCCAGCAGCTTAAGAGGATCTGGGGCCAACGTCCTGACTTTC. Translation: CASSLRGSGANVLTF.

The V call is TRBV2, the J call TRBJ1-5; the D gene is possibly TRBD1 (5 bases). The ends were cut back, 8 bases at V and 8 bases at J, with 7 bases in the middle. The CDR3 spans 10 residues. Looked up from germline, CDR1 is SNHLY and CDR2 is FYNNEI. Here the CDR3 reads CASGGEPQHF. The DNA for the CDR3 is TGTGCCAGCGGGGGGGAGCCCCAGCATTTT. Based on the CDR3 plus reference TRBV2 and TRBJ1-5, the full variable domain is EPEVTQTPSHQVTQMGQEVILRCVPISNHLYFYWYRQILGQKVEFLVSFYNNEISEKSEIFDDQFSVERPDGSNFTLKIRSTKLEDSAMYFCASGGEPQHFGDGTRLSIL.

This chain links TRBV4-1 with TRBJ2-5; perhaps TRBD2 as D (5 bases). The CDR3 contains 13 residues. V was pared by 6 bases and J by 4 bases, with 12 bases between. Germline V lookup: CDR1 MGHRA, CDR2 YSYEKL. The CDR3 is CASSREGGETQYF. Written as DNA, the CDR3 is TGCGCCAGCAGTCGAGAGGGCGGAGAGACCCAGTACTTC.

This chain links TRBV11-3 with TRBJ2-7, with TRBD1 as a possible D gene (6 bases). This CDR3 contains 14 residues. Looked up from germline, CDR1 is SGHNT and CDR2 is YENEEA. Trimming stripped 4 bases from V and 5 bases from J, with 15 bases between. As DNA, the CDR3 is TGTGCCAGCAGCTCCACAGGGTTAGACAACGAGCAGTACTTC. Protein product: CASSSTGLDNEQYF.

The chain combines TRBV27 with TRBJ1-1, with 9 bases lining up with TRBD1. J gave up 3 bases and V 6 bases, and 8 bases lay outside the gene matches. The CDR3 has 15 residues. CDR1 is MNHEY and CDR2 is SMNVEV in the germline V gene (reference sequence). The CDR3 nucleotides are TGTGCCAGCAGCCTCGGGACAGGGACGTACACTGAAGCTTTCTTT. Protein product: CASSLGTGTYTEAFF.

The CDR3 DNA is TGTGCCAGCAGCGGCACAGTAGCGGGGGGGAACTACAATGAGCAGTTCTTC. Translated, it gives CASSGTVAGGNYNEQFF. This sequence joins TRBV9 and TRBJ2-1; 11 bases fit TRBD2. The germline gives CDR1 SGDLS, CDR2 YYNGEE. V shed 3 bases and J 3 bases; nucleotides not matched to a gene: 8. There are 17 residues in the CDR3.

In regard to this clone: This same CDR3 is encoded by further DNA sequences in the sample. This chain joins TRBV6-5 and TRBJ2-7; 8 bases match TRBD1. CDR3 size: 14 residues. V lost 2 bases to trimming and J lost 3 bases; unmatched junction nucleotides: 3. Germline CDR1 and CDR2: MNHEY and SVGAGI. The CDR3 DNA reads TGTGCCAGCAGTTACGGGACAGGAGGCTACGAGCAGTACTTC. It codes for CASSYGTGGYEQYF.